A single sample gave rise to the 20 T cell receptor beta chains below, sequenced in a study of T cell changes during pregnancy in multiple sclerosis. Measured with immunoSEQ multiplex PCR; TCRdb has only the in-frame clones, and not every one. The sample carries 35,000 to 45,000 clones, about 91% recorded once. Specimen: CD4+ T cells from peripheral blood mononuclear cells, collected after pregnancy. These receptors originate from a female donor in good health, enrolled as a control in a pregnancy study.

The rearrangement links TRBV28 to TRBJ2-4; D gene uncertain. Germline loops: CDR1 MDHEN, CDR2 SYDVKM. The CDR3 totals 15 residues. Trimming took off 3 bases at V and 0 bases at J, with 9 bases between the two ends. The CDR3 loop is CASSFYSIAKNIQYF. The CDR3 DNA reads TGTGCCAGCAGTTTTTACAGCATAGCCAAAAACATTCAGTACTTC.

CDR3 sequence: CASSQDWLSGQPQHF. DNA of the CDR3: TGTGCCAGCAGCCAAGATTGGCTGTCGGGTCAGCCCCAGCATTTT. V gene TRBV4-2 combines with J gene TRBJ1-5; D is undetermined. CDR3 size: 15 residues. Germline CDR1 reads LGHNA; CDR2 reads YNFKEQ. V dropped 0 bases and J dropped 6 bases, with 12 bases sitting between them.

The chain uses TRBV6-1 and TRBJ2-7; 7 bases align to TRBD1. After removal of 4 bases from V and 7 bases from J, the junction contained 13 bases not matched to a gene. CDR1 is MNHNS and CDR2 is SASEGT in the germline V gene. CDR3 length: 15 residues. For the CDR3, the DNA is TGTGCCAGCAGTGTGGGGCAGGGGGTTATCGGGGAGCAGTACTTC. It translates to CASSVGQGVIGEQYF.

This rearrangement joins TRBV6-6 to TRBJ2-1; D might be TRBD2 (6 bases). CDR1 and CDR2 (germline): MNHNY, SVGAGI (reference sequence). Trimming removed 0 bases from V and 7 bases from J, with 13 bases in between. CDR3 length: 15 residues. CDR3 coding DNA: TGTGCCAGCAGTTACTCTATCCGGAGGGGAAATGAGCAGTTCTTC. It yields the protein CASSYSIRRGNEQFF.

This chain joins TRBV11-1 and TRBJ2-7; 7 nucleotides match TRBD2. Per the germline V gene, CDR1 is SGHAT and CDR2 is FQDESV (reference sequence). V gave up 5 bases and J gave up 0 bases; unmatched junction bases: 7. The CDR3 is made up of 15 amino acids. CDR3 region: CASSRGRGVSYEQYF. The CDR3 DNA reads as TGTGCCAGCAGCCGAGGCCGGGGGGTCTCCTACGAGCAGTACTTC.

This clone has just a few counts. The CDR3 here is CASNDRLPHPDTQYF. The CDR3 bases are TGTGCCAGCAACGACAGGTTGCCCCACCCAGATACGCAGTATTTT. V usage is TRBV6-5 and J usage is TRBJ2-3, with D possibly matching TRBD1 (6 bases). The CDR3 spans 15 residues. Trimming shortened V by 7 bases and J by 4 bases, and 18 bases separated the two germline ends. Germline assignment: CDR1 MNHEY and CDR2 SVGAGI.

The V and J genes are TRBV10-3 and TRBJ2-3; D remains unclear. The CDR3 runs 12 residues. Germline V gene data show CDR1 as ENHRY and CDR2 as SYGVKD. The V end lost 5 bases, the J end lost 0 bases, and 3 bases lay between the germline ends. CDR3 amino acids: CAISQSTDTQYF. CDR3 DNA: TGTGCCATCAGTCAAAGCACAGATACGCAGTATTTT.

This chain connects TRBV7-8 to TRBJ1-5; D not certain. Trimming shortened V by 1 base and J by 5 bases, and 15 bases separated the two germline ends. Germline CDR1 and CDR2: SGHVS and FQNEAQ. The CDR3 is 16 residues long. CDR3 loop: CASSLVRTPGYQPQHF. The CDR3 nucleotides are TGTGCCAGCAGCTTAGTTCGGACTCCCGGGTATCAGCCCCAGCATTTT.

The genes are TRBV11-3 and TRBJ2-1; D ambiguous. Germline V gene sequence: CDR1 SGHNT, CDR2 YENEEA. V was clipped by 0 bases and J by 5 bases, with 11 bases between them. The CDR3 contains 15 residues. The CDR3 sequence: CASSLDLSQNNEQFF. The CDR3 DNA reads TGTGCCAGCAGCTTAGACCTGTCTCAGAACAATGAGCAGTTCTTC.

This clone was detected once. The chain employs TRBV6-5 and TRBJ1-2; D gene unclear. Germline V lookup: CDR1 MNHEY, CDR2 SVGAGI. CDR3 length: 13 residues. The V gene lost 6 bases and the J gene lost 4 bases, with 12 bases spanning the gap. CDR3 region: CASSSGEPYGYTF. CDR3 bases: TGTGCCAGCAGCTCGGGAGAACCCTATGGCTACACCTTC.

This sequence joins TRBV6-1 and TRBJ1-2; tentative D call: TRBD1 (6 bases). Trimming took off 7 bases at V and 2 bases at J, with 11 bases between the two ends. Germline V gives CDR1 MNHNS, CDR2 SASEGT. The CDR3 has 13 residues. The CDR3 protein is CASTLDRNYGYTF. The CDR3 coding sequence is TGTGCCAGCACCCTAGACAGGAACTATGGCTACACCTTC.

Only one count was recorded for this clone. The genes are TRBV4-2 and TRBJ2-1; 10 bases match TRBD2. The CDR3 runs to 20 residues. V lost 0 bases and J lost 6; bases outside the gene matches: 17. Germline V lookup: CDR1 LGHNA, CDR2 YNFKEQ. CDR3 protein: CASSQDWGMLGLARRNEQFF. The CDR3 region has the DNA TGTGCCAGCAGCCAAGATTGGGGGATGCTGGGACTAGCGCGGCGCAATGAGCAGTTCTTC.

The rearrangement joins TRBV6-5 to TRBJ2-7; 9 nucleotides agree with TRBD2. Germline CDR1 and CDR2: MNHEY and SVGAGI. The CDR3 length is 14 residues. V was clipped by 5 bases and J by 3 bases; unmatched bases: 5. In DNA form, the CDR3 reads TGTGCCAGCAGTCGATCTAGCGGGGTCTACGAGCAGTACTTC. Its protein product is CASSRSSGVYEQYF.

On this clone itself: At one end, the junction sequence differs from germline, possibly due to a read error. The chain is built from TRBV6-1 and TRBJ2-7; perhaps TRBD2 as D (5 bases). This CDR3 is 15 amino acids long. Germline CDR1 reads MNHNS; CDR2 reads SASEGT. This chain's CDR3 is CASREAGASRYEQYF. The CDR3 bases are TGTGCCAGCAGGGAAGCTGGAGCTAGCCGTTACGAGCAGTACTTC.

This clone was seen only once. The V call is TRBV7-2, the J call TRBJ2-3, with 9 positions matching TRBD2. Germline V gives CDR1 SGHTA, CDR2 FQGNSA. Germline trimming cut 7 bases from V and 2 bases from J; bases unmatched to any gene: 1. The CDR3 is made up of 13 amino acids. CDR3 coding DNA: TGTGCCAGCACTAGCGGGATCACAGATACGCAGTATTTT. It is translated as CASTSGITDTQYF. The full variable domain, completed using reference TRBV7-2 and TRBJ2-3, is GAGVSQSPSNKVTEKGKDVELRCDPISGHTALYWYRQSLGQGLEFLIYFQGNSAPDKSGLPSDRFSAERTGGSVSTLTIQRTQQEDSAVYLCASTSGITDTQYFGPGTRLTVL.

CDR3 loop: CASSLDPGGDTEAFF. The DNA of the CDR3 is TGTGCCAGCAGCTTGGACCCGGGAGGGGACACTGAAGCTTTCTTT. This sequence joins TRBV5-4 and TRBJ1-1; possibly TRBD1 for D (5 bases). This CDR3 is built from 15 residues. Trimming shortened V by 0 bases and J by 3 bases, and 12 bases separated the two germline ends. CDR1 and CDR2 (germline): SGHNT, YYREEE (reference sequence).

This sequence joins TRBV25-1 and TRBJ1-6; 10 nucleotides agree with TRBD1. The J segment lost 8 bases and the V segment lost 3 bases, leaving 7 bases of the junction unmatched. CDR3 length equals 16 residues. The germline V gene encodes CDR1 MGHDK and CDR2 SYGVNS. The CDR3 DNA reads TGTGCCAGCAGTGACCCGACAGGGGGCGTTTATTCACCCCTCCACTTT. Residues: CASSDPTGGVYSPLHF.

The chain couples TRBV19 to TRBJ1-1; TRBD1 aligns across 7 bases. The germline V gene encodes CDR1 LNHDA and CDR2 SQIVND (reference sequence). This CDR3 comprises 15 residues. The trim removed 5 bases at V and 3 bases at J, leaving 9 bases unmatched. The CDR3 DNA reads TGTGCCAGTAGTCAACCCAGGGGGTCCCACACTGAAGCTTTCTTT. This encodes CASSQPRGSHTEAFF.

The DNA for the CDR3 is TGTGCCATCAGTGATAGGACTAGCGGGAGGGTGAACACAGATACGCAGTATTTT. Protein: CAISDRTSGRVNTDTQYF. The chain links TRBV10-3 to TRBJ2-3; 15 bases are a match to TRBD2. Germline V gene sequence: CDR1 ENHRY, CDR2 SYGVKD. V was clipped by 3 bases and J by 2 bases; unmatched bases: 6. This CDR3 has 18 amino acids.

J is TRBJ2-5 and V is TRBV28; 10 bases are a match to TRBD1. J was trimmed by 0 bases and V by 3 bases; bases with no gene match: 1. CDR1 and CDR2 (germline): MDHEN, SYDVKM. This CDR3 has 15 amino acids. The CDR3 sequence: CASSLDRGNQETQYF. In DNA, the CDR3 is TGTGCCAGCAGTTTGGACAGGGGGAACCAAGAGACCCAGTACTTC.